This entry lists 19 T cell receptor beta chains sequenced from one sample in a study of blood T cell repertoires in COVID-19. Profiled with immunoSEQ multiplex PCR; TCRdb holds only in-frame clones, not every one. Among tens of thousands of clones listed, 90% were seen once. The source material was peripheral blood. These receptors were obtained from a human donor in a cohort sampled during active COVID-19.

V and J are TRBV4-1 and TRBJ2-5, with D unclear. This CDR3 is built from 16 residues. Germline assignment: CDR1 MGHRA and CDR2 YSYEKL. Trimming cost V 4 bases and J 6 bases, with 21 bases left between them. In DNA form, the CDR3 reads TGCGCCAGCAGCCCCGCCCAACGATCACAAACGAAGACCCAGTACTTC. This translates into CASSPAQRSQTKTQYF.

The chain combines TRBV18 with TRBJ1-2, with TRBD1 matching over 7 bases. V shed 4 bases, J shed 11 bases, and the junction held 7 bases outside the gene matches. Germline V gene data show CDR1 as KGHSH and CDR2 as LQKENI. This CDR3 has 12 residues. CDR3 residues: CASSHETGRYTF. For the CDR3, the DNA is TGTGCCAGCTCACACGAGACAGGGCGGTACACCTTC.

This rearrangement joins TRBV19 to TRBJ2-3; unclear D gene. The germline CDR1 and CDR2 sequences are LNHDA and SQIVND (reference sequence). The ends were cut back, 4 bases at V and 4 bases at J, with 18 bases in the middle. The CDR3 length is 16 residues. CDR3 DNA: TGTGCCAGTAGTAGGTGGAGCGTTTGGCAGTCAGATACGCAGTATTTT. It yields the protein CASSRWSVWQSDTQYF.

The CDR3: CASSLSQGSGNTIYF. DNA of the CDR3: TGTGCCAGCAGCTTGAGTCAGGGCTCTGGAAACACCATATATTTT. The chain couples TRBV5-5 to TRBJ1-3; D is perhaps TRBD1 (5 bases). CDR1 and CDR2 from the germline V gene are SGHKS and YYEKEE (reference sequence). Trimming removed 1 base at V and 0 bases at J, with 8 bases between. This CDR3 is 15 amino acids long.

The rearrangement joins TRBV5-1 to TRBJ2-1; D possibly corresponds to TRBD2 (5 bases). Germline values: CDR1 SGHRS, CDR2 YFSETQ. The CDR3 covers 12 residues. V lost 7 bases, J lost 10 bases, and 15 bases lay in between. CDR3 coding DNA: TGCGCCAGCGCCTTGACTAATGGGGAGCAGTTCTTC. Residues: CASALTNGEQFF.

This chain joins TRBV5-1 and TRBJ2-5; no clear D. This CDR3 spans 14 amino acids. Trimming pared 4 bases from V and 1 base from J, leaving 11 bases between. Looked up from germline, CDR1 is SGHRS and CDR2 is YFSETQ. CDR3 region: CASSPRVPQETQYF. CDR3 in DNA: TGCGCCAGCAGCCCCCGGGTCCCCCAAGAGACCCAGTACTTC.

The chain uses TRBV30 and TRBJ2-2; a weak D match, TRBD2 (6 bases). V shed 5 bases and J shed 1 base, with 23 bases lying between them. The V gene's germline CDR1 is GTSNPN and CDR2 SVGIG (reference sequence). The CDR3 extends over 18 amino acids. The CDR3 sequence is CAWHRTITGTLNTGELFF. The CDR3 DNA is TGTGCCTGGCATCGAACTATCACCGGGACTCTGAACACCGGGGAGCTGTTTTTT.

This clone has just one count. The J gene is TRBJ1-5, the V gene TRBV28, with 11 positions matching TRBD1. The V gene's germline CDR1 is MDHEN and CDR2 SYDVKM. This CDR3 spans 15 amino acids. Germline trimming cut 5 bases from V and 5 bases from J; bases unmatched to any gene: 5. DNA of the CDR3: TGTGCCAGCAGTACTCGGACAGGGGGCGATCAGCCCCAGCATTTT. The encoded protein is CASSTRTGGDQPQHF.

The chain uses TRBV11-2 and TRBJ1-6, with a tentative D call TRBD1 (5 bases). Trimming left V 1 base short and J 5 bases short, with 9 bases between. Germline V lookup: CDR1 SGHAT, CDR2 FQNNGV. This CDR3 is built from 15 residues. CDR3 sequence: CASSLVGGNNSPLHF. CDR3 DNA: TGTGCCAGCAGCTTAGTTGGGGGGAATAATTCACCCCTCCACTTT.

The chain links TRBV3-1 (or the pseudogene TRBV3-2) to TRBJ1-5, with D possibly TRBD1 on 6 matching bases. The CDR3 contains 14 residues. CDR1 is LGHDT, CDR2 YNNKEL, per germline (reference sequence). V was shortened by 2 bases and J by 6 bases, with 11 bases between the two germline ends. The CDR3 region is CASSQTGFTQPQHF. The CDR3 coding sequence is TGTGCCAGCAGCCAAACAGGGTTCACTCAGCCCCAGCATTTT.

This clone has only one observation. The V gene is TRBV6-5, the J gene TRBJ1-2; a possible D gene is TRBD1 (6 bases). Trimming removed 7 bases from V and 9 bases from J, with 21 bases in between. CDR1 MNHEY and CDR2 SVGAGI come from the germline V gene. The CDR3 covers 14 residues. The CDR3 bases are TGTGCCAGCACCCCAGGGTTGGGGGCCCGGCGCTACACCTTC. This gives the protein CASTPGLGARRYTF.

The gene calls are TRBV7-3 and TRBJ2-7, with D possibly TRBD1 on 6 matching bases. This CDR3 region has 14 residues. V was shortened by 10 bases and J by 3 bases, with 19 bases between the two germline ends. The germline gives CDR1 SGHTA, CDR2 FQGTGA. This CDR3 reads CAKGPDRHHYEQYF. The CDR3 DNA follows: TGTGCCAAGGGACCAGACAGGCACCACTACGAGCAGTACTTC.

The V gene is TRBV5-4, the J gene TRBJ2-3; 15 bases match TRBD2. The V gene end was trimmed by 4 bases and the J gene end by 9 bases; junction bases not matched to a gene: 6. Germline loops: CDR1 SGHNT, CDR2 YYREEE (reference sequence). This CDR3 is built from 15 residues. CDR3 loop: CASSNGLAGGETQYF. CDR3 DNA sequence: TGTGCCAGCAGCAACGGACTAGCGGGAGGGGAGACGCAGTATTTT.

This clone was recorded a few times. The V gene is TRBV5-5, the J gene TRBJ1-5; TRBD1 is a possible D gene (5 bases). The CDR3 has 15 residues. Trimming stripped 5 bases from V and 0 bases from J, with 12 bases between. From germline, CDR1 is SGHKS and CDR2 YYEKEE (reference sequence). CDR3 DNA sequence: TGTGCCAGCAGACCTACCGACAGTAGCAATCAGCCCCAGCATTTT. Its translation is CASRPTDSSNQPQHF.

The rearrangement uses TRBV5-6 and TRBJ1-1; tentative D call: TRBD1 (6 bases). CDR1 and CDR2 from the germline V gene are SGHDT and YYEEEE. Trimming stripped 4 bases from V and 6 bases from J, with 19 bases between. The CDR3 length is 15 residues. The CDR3 loop reads CASSPVGGGGSEAFF. In nucleotides, the CDR3 is TGTGCCAGCAGCCCCGTGGGCGGGGGGGGCTCTGAAGCTTTCTTT.

V gene TRBV7-2 combines with J gene TRBJ1-4; 7 bases map to TRBD1. In germline, CDR1 is SGHTA, CDR2 FQGNSA. V dropped 1 base and J dropped 8; count of bases not matched to a gene: 4. This CDR3 is 14 amino acids long. CDR3 sequence reads: CASSLDRGWEKLFF. Written as DNA, the CDR3 is TGTGCCAGCAGCTTAGACAGGGGATGGGAAAAACTGTTTTTT.

The chain joins TRBV3-1 (or the pseudogene TRBV3-2) to TRBJ1-2; 8 bases line up with TRBD1. V lost 2 bases to trimming and J lost 7 bases; unmatched junction nucleotides: 0. Germline V CDR1 and CDR2: LGHDT, YNNKEL (reference sequence). The CDR3 runs 12 residues. The CDR3 protein is CASSQTGGGYTF. The CDR3 coding sequence is TGTGCCAGCAGCCAAACAGGGGGTGGCTACACCTTC.

Comment on this clone: Additional DNA sequences in this sample encode the identical CDR3. This sequence joins TRBV5-1 and TRBJ2-7; 11 bases map to TRBD2. With V trimmed by 0 bases and J by 7 bases, 6 bases remained unmatched. CDR3 length: 15 amino acids. The germline CDR1 and CDR2 sequences are SGHRS and YFSETQ. The CDR3 DNA reads TGCGCCAGCAGCTTGGCGCTAGCGGGAGGCGGAGAGCAGTACTTC. It encodes CASSLALAGGGEQYF.

This clone was observed a single time. The V call is TRBV5-6, the J call TRBJ1-2; 11 bases are a match to TRBD1. CDR1 and CDR2 from the germline V gene are SGHDT and YYEEEE. The CDR3 sequence is 15 residues long. Unmatched junction bases numbered 6, after V lost 2 bases and J lost 6 bases. For the CDR3, the DNA is TGTGCCAGCAGCTTAGGGGGACAGGGGGTTAATGGCTACACCTTC. Residues: CASSLGGQGVNGYTF.